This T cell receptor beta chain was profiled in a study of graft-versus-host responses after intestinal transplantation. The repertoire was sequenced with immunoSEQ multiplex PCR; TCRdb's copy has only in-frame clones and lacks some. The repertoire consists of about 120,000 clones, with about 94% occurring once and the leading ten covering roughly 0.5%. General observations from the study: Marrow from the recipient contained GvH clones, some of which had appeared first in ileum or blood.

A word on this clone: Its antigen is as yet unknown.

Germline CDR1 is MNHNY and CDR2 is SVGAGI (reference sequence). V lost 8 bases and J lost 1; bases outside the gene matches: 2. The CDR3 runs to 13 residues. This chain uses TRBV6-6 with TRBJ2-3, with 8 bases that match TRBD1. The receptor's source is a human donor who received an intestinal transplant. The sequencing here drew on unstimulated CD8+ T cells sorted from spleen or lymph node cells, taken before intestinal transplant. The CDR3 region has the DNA TGTGCCAGCGACAGGGGAGGCACAGATACGCAGTATTTT. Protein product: CASDRGGTDTQYF.